This record looks at one T cell receptor (beta chain) sequence and its context. What it binds is not known. These data are taken from a study of T cell repertoires in cytomegalovirus infection. Study summary: Through public TCR beta signatures, both CMV infection and matching HLA type were indicated. Overall study findings and caveats: Public TCR beta family frequency separated CMV-and-HLA carriers, including in an independent cohort. Dominating the ex vivo response were HLA-C-restricted CMV-specific TCR beta clonotypes.

Germline V gene lookup returns CDR1 MNHEY and CDR2 SVGEGT. The CDR3 runs 22 residues. J gave up 3 bases and V 2 bases, and 24 bases lay outside the gene matches. TCRdb reprocessed the reads with MiXCR, giving one entry per CDR3 protein. The sample consists of 180,000 or so distinct CDR3 sequences, about a sixth of them appearing once. This TCR was sampled from a human donor in good health (CMV status not recorded). Some clones in this sample may be carry-over from other donors' samples. Sequencing used CD8+ T cells from PBMCs. The chain is built from TRBV6-2 or TRBV6-3 and TRBJ1-4, with 7 bases fitting TRBD1. CDR3 loop: CASSYETGKGALNEGPNEKLFF. The CDR3 region has the DNA TGTGCCAGCAGTTACGAGACAGGGAAGGGGGCCTTAAACGAGGGGCCTAATGAAAAACTGTTTTTT.